Given below is one TCR beta chain in context. This CDR3 region has 16 residues. After removal of 5 bases from V and 2 bases from J, the junction contained 6 bases not matched to a gene. CDR1 and CDR2 (germline): SGHAT, FQNNGV. This specimen belongs to a study of graft-versus-host responses after intestinal transplantation. Broader study findings: Declines in HvG clones occurring early post-transplant were associated with peak circulating GvH clone levels.

Plated together were some 200,000 CFSE-labeled responder cells and some 200,000 irradiated, violet-dye-labeled stimulator cells. CD3+CD4+ and CD3+CD8+ responders that were proliferating and CFSE-low were sorted post-reaction. The repertoire was sequenced with immunoSEQ multiplex PCR; TCRdb's copy has only in-frame clones and lacks some. Of a few thousand clones in the sample, around 32% are singletons; the top ten hold roughly 8%. The origin of this receptor is a human patient who was an organ donor for intestinal transplantation. The specimen comprised alloreactive CD4+ T cells from a mixed lymphocyte reaction culture, sampled before transplantation. The subset denotes: CFSE-low proliferating T cells sorted from roughly six-day pre-transplant mixed lymphocyte reaction (GvH or HvG direction). The chain links TRBV11-2 to TRBJ2-1; 10 nucleotides line up with TRBD2. The chain's CDR3 is CASSIVSGGTYNEQFF. CDR3 bases: TGTGCCAGCAGCATAGTTAGCGGGGGGACCTACAATGAGCAGTTCTTC.